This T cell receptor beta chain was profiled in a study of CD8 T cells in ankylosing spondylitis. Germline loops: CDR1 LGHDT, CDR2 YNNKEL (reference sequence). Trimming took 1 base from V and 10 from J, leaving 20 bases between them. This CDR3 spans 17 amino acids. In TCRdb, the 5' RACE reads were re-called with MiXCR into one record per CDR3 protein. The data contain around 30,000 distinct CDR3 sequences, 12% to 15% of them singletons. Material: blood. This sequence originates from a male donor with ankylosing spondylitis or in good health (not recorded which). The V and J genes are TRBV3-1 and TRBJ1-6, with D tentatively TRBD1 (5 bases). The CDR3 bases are TGTGCCAGCAGCCAAGGAGTTCCGGGACGGGGTTCCTCACCCCTCCACTTT. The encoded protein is CASSQGVPGRGSSPLHF.